The 16 T cell receptor beta chains given below trace back to one sample, sequenced in a study of cytomegalovirus exposure and HLA in healthy donors. Repertoires were generated with immunoSEQ multiplex PCR, while TCRdb's copy carries only in-frame clones and drops some. The sample lists some 170,000 clones, around nine tenths seen once, with less than 3% in the top ten. The sample taken for sequencing was PBMCs. The origin of the receptors is a man younger than 35 in good health and CMV-seropositive.

The rearrangement links TRBV11-1 to TRBJ2-2; TRBD1 matches 9 bases. The CDR3 contains 15 residues. Per germline, CDR1 SGHAT and CDR2 FQDESV (reference sequence). V gave up 6 bases and J gave up 8 bases; unmatched junction bases: 10. CDR3 amino acids: CASSSTGTGPGELFF. DNA of the CDR3: TGTGCCAGCAGTTCAACCGGGACAGGGCCTGGGGAGCTGTTTTTT.

The chain carries TRBV5-4 and TRBJ2-5; D call uncertain. This CDR3 region has 12 residues. The V and J ends lost 1 base and 4 bases respectively, with 5 bases between them. The germline V gene encodes CDR1 SGHNT and CDR2 YYREEE (reference sequence). This CDR3 is CASSLLTETQYF. The CDR3 DNA reads as TGTGCCAGCAGCTTGCTAACAGAGACCCAGTACTTC.

The chain employs TRBV7-9 and TRBJ1-2; 10 nucleotides match TRBD1. From germline, CDR1 is SEHNR and CDR2 FQNEAQ (reference sequence). This CDR3 is 15 amino acids long. V trimming: 5 bases; J trimming: 6 bases; junction bases outside the gene matches: 9. The CDR3 coding sequence is TGTGCCAGCAGCATCCGACAGGGGGCGGGGGATGGCTACACCTTC. Amino acid sequence: CASSIRQGAGDGYTF.

The chain is built from TRBV28 and TRBJ2-1; 14 nucleotides align to TRBD2. Germline lookup yields CDR1 MDHEN and CDR2 SYDVKM. The CDR3 length is 19 residues. The V and J ends lost 5 bases and 0 bases, in that order; junction bases with no gene match: 9. The CDR3 DNA reads TGTGCCAGCAGTGAAGCGGGACTAGCGGGAGTAGGCTCCTACAATGAGCAGTTCTTC. Amino acid sequence: CASSEAGLAGVGSYNEQFF.

This chain connects TRBV9 to TRBJ1-4; D perhaps matches TRBD1 (5 bases). The CDR3 extends over 15 amino acids. The V gene's germline CDR1 is SGDLS and CDR2 YYNGEE. Trimming pared 3 bases from V and 7 bases from J, leaving 16 bases between. DNA for the CDR3: TGTGCCAGCAGCGAGACAGCCCTGATCAGTGAAAAACTGTTTTTT. This encodes CASSETALISEKLFF. The variable domain in full, with the rest retrieved from reference TRBV9 and TRBJ1-4, is DSGVTQTPKHLITATGQRVTLRCSPRSGDLSVYWYQQSLDQGLQFLIQYYNGEERAKGNILERFSAQQFPDLHSELNLSSLELGDSALYFCASSETALISEKLFFGSGTQLSVL.

J is TRBJ1-5 and V is TRBV28; D remains ambiguous. Germline CDR1 is MDHEN and CDR2 is SYDVKM. V gave up 6 bases and J gave up 0 bases, with 12 bases separating them. There are 15 residues in the CDR3. The CDR3 nucleotides are TGTGCCAGCAGGCACGCCCTATATAGCAATCAGCCCCAGCATTTT. It is translated as CASRHALYSNQPQHF. Supplemented by reference TRBV28 and TRBJ1-5, the full variable domain reads DVKVTQSSRYLVKRTGEKVFLECVQDMDHENMFWYRQDPGLGLRLIYFSYDVKMKEKGDIPEGYSVSREKKERFSLILESASTNQTSMYLCASRHALYSNQPQHFGDGTRLSIL.

The V gene is TRBV5-1, the J gene TRBJ1-6; 10 bases are a match to TRBD1. After removal of 5 bases from V and 10 bases from J, the junction contained 9 bases not matched to a gene. The CDR3 consists of 15 residues. CDR1 is SGHRS, CDR2 YFSETQ, per germline. The CDR3 sequence is CASSTTGTGVSPLHF. The CDR3 DNA sequence: TGCGCCAGCAGTACAACCGGGACAGGGGTCTCACCCCTCCACTTT.

The V gene is TRBV5-1, the J gene TRBJ2-2, with TRBD2 matching over 8 bases. V shed 0 bases, J shed 4 bases, and the junction held 2 bases outside the gene matches. This CDR3 region has 15 residues. Germline values: CDR1 SGHRS, CDR2 YFSETQ. CDR3 residues: CASSLGLAGTGELFF. CDR3 nucleotide sequence: TGCGCCAGCAGCTTGGGGCTAGCGGGCACCGGGGAGCTGTTTTTT.

In regard to this clone: The sample carries other DNA sequences with the same CDR3. The chain joins TRBV7-2 to TRBJ1-5; D ambiguous. V lost 2 bases, J lost 4 bases, and 3 bases lay in between. Germline loops: CDR1 SGHTA, CDR2 FQGNSA. The CDR3 has 12 residues. CDR3 sequence reads: CASSLPNQPQHF. CDR3 DNA sequence: TGTGCCAGCAGCTTACCAAATCAGCCCCAGCATTTT. The full variable domain, in which reference TRBV7-2 and TRBJ1-5 provide the parts outside the CDR3, is GAGVSQSPSNKVTEKGKDVELRCDPISGHTALYWYRQSLGQGLEFLIYFQGNSAPDKSGLPSDRFSAERTGGSVSTLTIQRTQQEDSAVYLCASSLPNQPQHFGDGTRLSIL.

This clone was detected once. The chain has TRBV4-1 and TRBJ2-2; 9 bases map to TRBD1. The junction had 8 bases not matched to a gene; V was cut back by 7 bases and J by 2 bases. The CDR3 totals 16 residues. Germline V gene data show CDR1 as MGHRA and CDR2 as YSYEKL. This CDR3 reads CASNGGQGANTGELFF. The CDR3 DNA reads TGCGCCAGCAACGGGGGACAGGGCGCCAACACCGGGGAGCTGTTTTTT.

This sequence joins TRBV10-3 and TRBJ2-5; D not resolved. The CDR3 has 15 residues. In germline, CDR1 is ENHRY, CDR2 SYGVKD. The V and J ends lost 9 bases and 1 base respectively, with 18 bases between them. CDR3: CAITSSLDIQETQYF. For the CDR3, the DNA is TGTGCCATTACCTCGTCCCTCGACATCCAAGAGACCCAGTACTTC.

V is TRBV4-3 and J is TRBJ2-3, with 8 bases matching TRBD2. CDR1 is LGHNA, CDR2 YSLEER, per germline. This CDR3 comprises 14 residues. J was trimmed by 6 bases and V by 0 bases; bases with no gene match: 2. CDR3 protein: CASSQDRGGDTQYF. The CDR3, as DNA: TGCGCCAGCAGCCAAGACCGGGGGGGGGATACGCAGTATTTT.

This clone has a handful of counts. J is TRBJ1-1 and V is TRBV28; no firm D call. Germline assignment: CDR1 MDHEN and CDR2 SYDVKM. Trimming took 8 bases from V and 4 from J, leaving 5 bases between them. The CDR3 is 10 residues long. CDR3 bases: TGTGCCAGCTTTCGCACTGAAGCTTTCTTT. Protein sequence: CASFRTEAFF.

The V gene is TRBV30, the J gene TRBJ2-7; D call uncertain. Deletions cut 1 base from V and 3 bases from J, with 10 bases between. Looked up from germline, CDR1 is GTSNPN and CDR2 is SVGIG (reference sequence). The CDR3 spans 13 residues. Here the CDR3 reads CAWSEATVYEQYF. In DNA, the CDR3 is TGTGCCTGGAGTGAGGCGACTGTCTACGAGCAGTACTTC.

The chain couples TRBV18 to TRBJ2-1; possibly TRBD1 for D (6 bases). V was shortened by 6 bases and J by 8 bases, with 20 bases between the two germline ends. Germline loops: CDR1 KGHSH, CDR2 LQKENI. The CDR3 runs to 15 residues. CDR3 bases: TGTGCCAGCTCTTCACGGCAGGGGTCTACAGATGAGCAGTTCTTC. Residues: CASSSRQGSTDEQFF.

This sequence joins TRBV7-9 and TRBJ1-1; a weak D match, TRBD1 (6 bases). Germline CDR1 reads SEHNR; CDR2 reads FQNEAQ (reference sequence). The CDR3 contains 13 residues. V lost 7 bases and J 5 bases, leaving 14 bases between the germline ends. CDR3 sequence reads: CASNPGVLTEAFF. The CDR3, as DNA: TGTGCCAGCAACCCAGGGGTCCTGACTGAAGCTTTCTTT. The entire variable domain, with the rest obtained from reference TRBV7-9 and TRBJ1-1, is as follows: DTGVSQNPRHKITKRGQNVTFRCDPISEHNRLYWYRQTLGQGPEFLTYFQNEAQLEKSRLLSDRFSAERPKGSFSTLEIQRTEQGDSAMYLCASNPGVLTEAFFGQGTRLTVV.